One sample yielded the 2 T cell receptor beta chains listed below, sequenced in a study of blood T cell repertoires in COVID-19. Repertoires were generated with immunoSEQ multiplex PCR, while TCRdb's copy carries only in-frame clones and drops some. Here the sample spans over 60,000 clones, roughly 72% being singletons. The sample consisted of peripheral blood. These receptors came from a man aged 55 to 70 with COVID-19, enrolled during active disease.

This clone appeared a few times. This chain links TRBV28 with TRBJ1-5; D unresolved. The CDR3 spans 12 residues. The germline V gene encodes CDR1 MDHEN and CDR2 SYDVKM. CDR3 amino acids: CSGVISNQPQHF. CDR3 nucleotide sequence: TGTTCAGGTGTTATTAGCAATCAGCCCCAGCATTTT.

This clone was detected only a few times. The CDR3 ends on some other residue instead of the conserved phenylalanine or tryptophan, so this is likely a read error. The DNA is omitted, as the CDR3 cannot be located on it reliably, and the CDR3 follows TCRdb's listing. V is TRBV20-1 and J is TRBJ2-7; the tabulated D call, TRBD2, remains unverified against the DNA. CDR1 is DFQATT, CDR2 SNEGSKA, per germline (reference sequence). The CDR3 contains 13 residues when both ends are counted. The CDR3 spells CSASSHRREGLTR.